The 24 T cell receptor beta chains below come from one sample, sequenced in a study of T cells in localized non-small cell lung cancer. Profiled with immunoSEQ multiplex PCR; TCRdb holds only in-frame clones, not every one. The table lists about 23,000 clones, 70% to 90% of them singletons. The sample was peripheral blood, taken before any cancer treatment. These TCRs come from a woman aged 35 to 70 with stage I lung adenocarcinoma.

This chain connects TRBV28 to TRBJ1-1, with D possibly matching TRBD1 (5 bases). Germline-derived CDR1 and CDR2 are MDHEN and SYDVKM. The CDR3 runs to 12 residues. V lost 6 bases, J lost 8 bases, and 13 bases lay in between. The CDR3 nucleotides read TGTGCCAGCAGCGCCGGGGCCATAGAAGCTTTCTTT. Amino acid sequence: CASSAGAIEAFF. Using reference TRBV28 and TRBJ1-1 for the parts outside the CDR3, the full variable domain is DVKVTQSSRYLVKRTGEKVFLECVQDMDHENMFWYRQDPGLGLRLIYFSYDVKMKEKGDIPEGYSVSREKKERFSLILESASTNQTSMYLCASSAGAIEAFFGQGTRLTVV.

The rearrangement uses TRBV7-2 and TRBJ2-2, with D possibly being TRBD1 (6 bases). The V and J ends lost 5 bases and 1 base respectively, with 14 bases between them. The CDR3 length is 16 residues. Germline V gene lookup returns CDR1 SGHTA and CDR2 FQGNSA. In nucleotides, the CDR3 is TGTGCCAGCAGCGACCCCGGGACAAGGAACACCGGGGAGCTGTTTTTT. Translated: CASSDPGTRNTGELFF.

The rearrangement joins TRBV6-1 to TRBJ1-5; 7 bases match TRBD1. The length of the CDR3 is 13 residues. V was pared by 7 bases and J by 6 bases, with 6 bases of the junction left unmatched. CDR1 and CDR2 from the germline V gene are MNHNS and SASEGT. CDR3 sequence (DNA): TGTGCCAGCATACAGGGGTATGGTCAGCCCCAGCATTTT. This translates into CASIQGYGQPQHF.

The chain links TRBV4-1 to TRBJ1-5; 7 nucleotides agree with TRBD1. There are 14 residues in the CDR3. Unmatched junction bases numbered 7, after V lost 4 bases and J lost 7 bases. Germline CDR1 reads MGHRA; CDR2 reads YSYEKL. This CDR3 reads CASSPDTGAQPQHF. The DNA of the CDR3 is TGCGCCAGCAGCCCGGATACAGGGGCCCAGCCCCAGCATTTT.

J is TRBJ2-1 and V is TRBV7-3; D gene unclear. The CDR3 runs to 15 residues. The V gene's germline CDR1 is SGHTA and CDR2 FQGTGA. V lost 6 bases to trimming and J lost 0 bases, with 12 bases between them. The CDR3 loop reads CASSSLPGSYNEQFF. The CDR3 nucleotides are TGTGCCAGCAGTAGCCTGCCGGGCTCCTACAATGAGCAGTTCTTC. Complete variable domain (other parts from reference TRBV7-3 and TRBJ2-1): GAGVSQTPSNKVTEKGKYVELRCDPISGHTALYWYRQSLGQGPEFLIYFQGTGAADDSGLPNDRFFAVRPEGSVSTLKIQRTERGDSAVYLCASSSLPGSYNEQFFGPGTRLTVL.

This sequence joins TRBV9 and TRBJ2-5; D uncertain. V lost 0 bases and J 2 bases, leaving 11 bases between the germline ends. Germline CDR1 SGDLS, CDR2 YYNGEE. The CDR3 runs to 15 residues. The CDR3 here is CASSVAIGRQETQYF. The CDR3 bases are TGTGCCAGCAGCGTAGCTATTGGACGGCAAGAGACCCAGTACTTC.

The chain is built from TRBV5-1 and TRBJ2-2; the D gene could be TRBD1 or TRBD2 (6 bases each). CDR3 size: 18 residues. V shed 4 bases and J shed 0 bases, with 19 bases lying between them. Germline V gives CDR1 SGHRS, CDR2 YFSETQ. The chain's CDR3 is CASSNANFRGPNTGELFF. The CDR3, as DNA: TGCGCCAGCAGCAACGCGAACTTCCGGGGGCCGAACACCGGGGAGCTGTTTTTT.

As for this clone: At one of its ends the junction is not consistent with the germline gene, which may arise from a read error. J is TRBJ1-2 and V is TRBV7-6; TRBD1 matches 9 bases. This CDR3 has 14 amino acids. Germline V CDR1 and CDR2: SGHVS, FNYEAQ. CDR3 nucleotide sequence: TGTGCCAGCAGCTACTCCCAACAAGGACAGGGGTATGCCTTC. This encodes CASSYSQQGQGYAF.

The chain recombines TRBV2 with TRBJ1-3; TRBD1 aligns across 10 bases. Germline CDR1 is SNHLY and CDR2 is FYNNEI. Trimming at V came to 7 bases and at J to 4 bases, leaving 16 bases not matched to a gene. The CDR3 length is 18 residues. The chain's CDR3 is CASTKDGMTGGSGNTIYF. The CDR3 DNA sequence: TGTGCCAGCACTAAAGATGGGATGACAGGGGGCTCAGGAAACACCATATATTTT. The full variable domain, with the rest looked up from reference TRBV2 and TRBJ1-3, is EPEVTQTPSHQVTQMGQEVILRCVPISNHLYFYWYRQILGQKVEFLVSFYNNEISEKSEIFDDQFSVERPDGSNFTLKIRSTKLEDSAMYFCASTKDGMTGGSGNTIYFGEGSWLTVV.

This clone appeared once. The V and J genes are TRBV7-9 and TRBJ1-6; TRBD1 agrees at 10 bases. Unmatched junction bases numbered 7, after V lost 6 bases and J lost 8 bases. Germline CDR1 reads SEHNR; CDR2 reads FQNEAQ (reference sequence). CDR3 size: 15 residues. CDR3 sequence: CASRTGTGAHSPLHF. DNA for the CDR3: TGTGCCAGCAGAACCGGGACAGGGGCCCATTCACCCCTCCACTTT. The full variable domain, its missing parts supplied by reference TRBV7-9 and TRBJ1-6, is DTGVSQNPRHKITKRGQNVTFRCDPISEHNRLYWYRQTLGQGPEFLTYFQNEAQLEKSRLLSDRFSAERPKGSFSTLEIQRTEQGDSAMYLCASRTGTGAHSPLHFGNGTRLTVT.

The chain joins TRBV19 to TRBJ1-1; D might be TRBD1 (5 bases). Per the germline V gene, CDR1 is LNHDA and CDR2 is SQIVND (reference sequence). The CDR3 extends over 14 amino acids. Trimming pared 3 bases from V and 4 bases from J, leaving 12 bases between. The CDR3 DNA is TGTGCCAGTAGTATCTTGGGGCGGAGCACTGAAGCTTTCTTT. Amino acids: CASSILGRSTEAFF. The full variable domain, in which reference TRBV19 and TRBJ1-1 provide the parts outside the CDR3, is DGGITQSPKYLFRKEGQNVTLSCEQNLNHDAMYWYRQDPGQGLRLIYYSQIVNDFQKGDIAEGYSVSREKKESFPLTVTSAQKNPTAFYLCASSILGRSTEAFFGQGTRLTVV.

By share, this clone ranks as medium-sized. The chain links TRBV5-6 to TRBJ1-2; 9 bases map to TRBD1. The CDR3 consists of 16 residues. V trimming: 2 bases; J trimming: 8 bases; junction bases outside the gene matches: 13. Looked up from germline, CDR1 is SGHDT and CDR2 is YYEEEE. DNA of the CDR3: TGTGCCAGCAGCTTATCCGGGACAGGGAGTTATCGGGGCTACACCTTC. As protein: CASSLSGTGSYRGYTF.

The gene calls are TRBV2 and TRBJ2-2, with D uncertain. The V gene lost 5 bases and the J gene lost 0 bases, with 7 bases spanning the gap. This CDR3 has 14 amino acids. Germline V gene sequence: CDR1 SNHLY, CDR2 FYNNEI. The CDR3 loop is CASSKESNTGELFF. The DNA for the CDR3 is TGTGCCAGCAGTAAGGAATCGAACACCGGGGAGCTGTTTTTT.

The chain joins TRBV7-6 to TRBJ2-2; 8 bases are a match to TRBD2. The CDR3 consists of 15 residues. With 5 bases clipped from V and 3 bases from J, the junction kept 5 bases outside the gene matches. Germline loops: CDR1 SGHVS, CDR2 FNYEAQ. CDR3 nucleotides: TGTGCCAGCAGCCAACGGGGGGGCCACACCGGGGAGCTGTTTTTT. Translating gives CASSQRGGHTGELFF.

The V call is TRBV30, the J call TRBJ1-2; 12 bases align to TRBD1. The CDR3 extends over 14 amino acids. CDR1 is GTSNPN and CDR2 is SVGIG in the germline V gene (reference sequence). V gave up 1 base and J gave up 8 bases; unmatched junction bases: 5. The CDR3, as DNA: TGTGCCTGGAGTGGGGACAGGGGGCGCCGGGGCTACACCTTC. The encoded protein is CAWSGDRGRRGYTF.

The chain is built from TRBV6-1 and TRBJ1-1; 8 bases are a match to TRBD1. V gave up 6 bases and J gave up 6 bases; unmatched junction bases: 12. Germline V lookup: CDR1 MNHNS, CDR2 SASEGT. The CDR3 covers 15 residues. The CDR3 sequence is CASSRPQGAGAEAFF. The CDR3 DNA sequence: TGTGCCAGCAGCCGTCCCCAGGGGGCAGGAGCTGAAGCTTTCTTT.

The V gene is TRBV7-2, the J gene TRBJ2-1; D gene unclear. The CDR3 is made up of 14 amino acids. The germline gives CDR1 SGHTA, CDR2 FQGNSA. Trimming cost V 0 bases and J 12 bases, with 15 bases left between them. CDR3 sequence: CASSLALGTLLQFF. The DNA for the CDR3 is TGTGCCAGCAGCTTAGCGCTCGGAACTCTCTTGCAGTTCTTC.

The rearrangement links TRBV7-2 to TRBJ1-5; a weak D match, TRBD1 (5 bases). Germline V gives CDR1 SGHTA, CDR2 FQGNSA. The V end lost 2 bases, the J end lost 7 bases, and 15 bases lay between the germline ends. This CDR3 is built from 15 residues. As DNA, the CDR3 is TGTGCCAGCAGCTTAAGCGGCAGGGTGGAACAGCCCCAGCATTTT. This gives the protein CASSLSGRVEQPQHF.

In this sample, this clone is medium-sized. This sequence joins TRBV7-3 and TRBJ2-7; 7 bases fit TRBD2. Germline V lookup: CDR1 SGHTA, CDR2 FQGTGA. CDR3 length equals 17 residues. V shed 0 bases, J shed 2 bases, and the junction held 10 bases outside the gene matches. The CDR3 bases are TGTGCCAGCAGCTTAACGGGGAGGGCAGAGATTCCCTACGAGCAGTACTTC. This sequence encodes CASSLTGRAEIPYEQYF.

V usage is TRBV27 and J usage is TRBJ2-1; possible D gene TRBD1, 6 bases. Germline CDR1 MNHEY, CDR2 SMNVEV (reference sequence). Trimming stripped 5 bases from V and 9 bases from J, with 14 bases between. CDR3 length: 13 amino acids. The chain's CDR3 is CASSTQGFGEQFF. The CDR3 nucleotides read TGTGCCAGCAGTACACAGGGTTTTGGTGAGCAGTTCTTC.

The V gene is TRBV28, the J gene TRBJ2-1; 7 bases agree with TRBD1. J lost 1 base, V lost 7 bases, and 4 bases had no gene match. In germline, CDR1 is MDHEN, CDR2 SYDVKM. CDR3 length: 14 residues. The CDR3 region is CASTTTGSYNEQFF. CDR3 sequence (DNA): TGTGCCAGCACCACGACAGGGTCCTACAATGAGCAGTTCTTC.

The V call is TRBV15, the J call TRBJ2-1; D may be TRBD2 (6 bases). The CDR3 has 15 residues. Per germline, CDR1 LNHNV and CDR2 YYDKDF (reference sequence). V was cut by 7 bases and J by 2 bases, with 15 bases left in between. In DNA, the CDR3 is TGTGCCACCACCGAGACGGGAGATGCCTACAATGAGCAGTTCTTC. It yields the protein CATTETGDAYNEQFF.

The V call is TRBV11-3, the J call TRBJ2-3; 7 bases agree with TRBD1. Germline CDR1 is SGHNT and CDR2 is YENEEA. V lost 6 bases and J lost 3; bases outside the gene matches: 12. CDR3 size: 16 residues. The CDR3 DNA follows: TGTGCCAGCAGTCCCAAATTACAGGGGTGGACAGATACGCAGTATTTT. It codes for CASSPKLQGWTDTQYF.

The chain recombines TRBV27 with TRBJ1-6, with D perhaps matching TRBD1 (6 bases). The CDR3 sequence is 14 residues long. CDR1 and CDR2 (germline): MNHEY, SMNVEV (reference sequence). Trimming pared 1 base from V and 9 bases from J, leaving 10 bases between. The CDR3, as DNA: TGTGCCAGCAGTTTATTGGGGGGGCTTTCACCCCTCCACTTT. Protein: CASSLLGGLSPLHF.